This is a list of T cell receptor beta chains from one sample in a study of cytomegalovirus exposure and HLA in healthy donors. TCRdb's copy holds only in-frame clones and misses some; the assay was immunoSEQ multiplex PCR. The data show roughly 120,000 clones, with around three quarters seen just once and roughly 4% held by the top ten. Sequenced: PBMCs. The origin of the receptors is a human donor in good health. Each CDR3 is given with its conserved first and last residue. D genes are given only for firm matches. Only some rows state a clone size, as once, few, many or a class for expanded clones.

v_gene	d_gene	abundance	j_gene	CDR3nt	CDR3aa
TRBV5-1	-	-	TRBJ2-1	TGCGCCAGCAGCTTCCTCCCGGGAGTAGGAAATGAGCAGTTCTTC	CASSFLPGVGNEQFF
TRBV5-1	-	-	TRBJ2-7	TGCGCCAGCAGCTTGTCGGGGAGCTCCTACGAGCAGTACTTC	CASSLSGSSYEQYF
TRBV27	-	-	TRBJ2-4	TGTGCCAGCGGGCGCCCGGGGGCCAAAAACATTCAGTACTTC	CASGRPGAKNIQYF
TRBV2	TRBD2	-	TRBJ2-1	TGTGCCAGCAGTGGCGGACTAGGGACTTACAATGAGCAGTTCTTC	CASSGGLGTYNEQFF
TRBV9	TRBD1	-	TRBJ2-1	TGTGCCAGCAGCCCCCTGGTCGGGACAGCTGAGCAGTTCTTC	CASSPLVGTAEQFF
TRBV5-1	TRBD2	-	TRBJ2-6	TGCGCCAGCAGCTTGGGTCTAGCGGGAGACTTTGGGGCCAACGGCCTGACTTTC	CASSLGLAGDFGANGLTF
TRBV28	TRBD1	-	TRBJ1-5	TGTGCCAGCAGTTCCGGGACAGGGGTAGGGCAGCCCCAGCATTTT	CASSSGTGVGQPQHF
TRBV15	-	once	TRBJ1-3	TGTGCCACCAGCAGAGAGAAAGGGAGGGGAACTGGAAACACCATATATTTT	CATSREKGRGTGNTIYF
TRBV2	TRBD1	few	TRBJ2-7	TGTGCCAGCAGCGCTGACAGGGGGGATACTCACGAGCAGTACTTC	CASSADRGDTHEQYF
TRBV6-5	TRBD1	-	TRBJ2-7	TGTGCCAGCAGTAACGAGGGGGCTGGGCGCGAGCAGTACTTC	CASSNEGAGREQYF
TRBV6-5	-	-	TRBJ2-3	TGTGCCAGCATTAGCGTGAGCACAGATACGCAGTATTTT	CASISVSTDTQYF
TRBV7-8	TRBD2	few	TRBJ2-1	TGTGCCAGCAGCCAGAGGCTAGCGGGGAGAGGGTTCGATGAGCAGTTCTTC	CASSQRLAGRGFDEQFF
TRBV4-2	TRBD2	-	TRBJ2-3	TGTGCTAGCAGCCAAGATTTACTAGCGGGAGCTAGCACAGATACGCAGTATTTT	CASSQDLLAGASTDTQYF
TRBV5-1	-	-	TRBJ1-1	TGCGCCAGCAGCCTCGGGACATTGAACACTGAAGCTTTCTTT	CASSLGTLNTEAFF
TRBV6-1	-	-	TRBJ2-3	TGTGCCAGCATCTCCCCCGGGGGAGCAGATACGCAGTATTTT	CASISPGGADTQYF
TRBV5-1	TRBD1	-	TRBJ1-4	TGCGCCAGCAGCCCGAGGACAGGGGCGAGAGAAAAACTGTTTTTT	CASSPRTGAREKLFF
TRBV4-2	TRBD2	-	TRBJ2-7	TGTGCCAGCAGCCAAGTAAGCGGGGGGAGAGTACGGAGCTCCTACGAGCAGTACTTC	CASSQVSGGRVRSSYEQYF
TRBV7-9	TRBD2	once	TRBJ2-5	TGTGCCAGCAGCTTACTAGCGGCGGGGGAGACCCAGTACTTC	CASSLLAAGETQYF
TRBV6-5	TRBD1	-	TRBJ2-7	TGTGCCAGCAGTGGGGACAGGGGCTACGAGCAGTACTTC	CASSGDRGYEQYF
TRBV19	-	-	TRBJ2-3	TGTGCCAGTACCGGCGGCCCAGATACGCAGTATTTT	CASTGGPDTQYF
TRBV30	-	-	TRBJ1-5	TGTGCCTGGGACGTCTGGGGCCGAGCGGGCCGCTGTAGCCAGCCCCAGCATTTT	CAWDVWGRAGRCSQPQHF
TRBV7-7	TRBD1	-	TRBJ1-3	TGTGCCAGCAGCCCTCACCCCGGGACAGTCTCTGGAAACACCATATATTTT	CASSPHPGTVSGNTIYF
TRBV20-1	TRBD2	-	TRBJ2-5	TGCAGCTCCTGGGGGGGGGAGACCCAGTACTTC	CSSWGGETQYF
TRBV14	TRBD1	-	TRBJ1-1	TGTGCCAGCAGGGGACAGGGGGGCACTGAAGCTTTCTTT	CASRGQGGTEAFF
TRBV5-8	TRBD1	-	TRBJ1-4	TGTGCCAGCAGCCTTCGGACAGGACCTAATGAAAAACTGTTTTTT	CASSLRTGPNEKLFF
TRBV7-2	-	-	TRBJ1-2	TGTGCCAGCAGCTTAGACAGGCAGCTTGGCTACACCTTC	CASSLDRQLGYTF
TRBV6-4	TRBD2	few	TRBJ2-1	TGTGCCAGCAGTGGGACTAGCGGCTCCTACAATGAGCAGTTCTTC	CASSGTSGSYNEQFF
TRBV6-1	TRBD1	-	TRBJ2-7	TGTGCCAGCAGTCGCTTCGGGACAGGGATCTACGAGCAGTACTTC	CASSRFGTGIYEQYF
TRBV7-8	-	-	TRBJ1-5	TGTGCCAGCAGCTTAGGCAGGGTAGCCCATCAGCCCCAGCATTTT	CASSLGRVAHQPQHF
TRBV27	TRBD2	-	TRBJ2-1	TGTGCCAGCAGTTTATTAGGGACTAGCGGATACAATGAGCAGTTCTTC	CASSLLGTSGYNEQFF
TRBV5-5	-	-	TRBJ1-3	TGTGCCAGCAGCTTGGGTGTTAGGAGCTCTGGAAACACCATATATTTT	CASSLGVRSSGNTIYF
TRBV14	TRBD2	-	TRBJ2-7	TGTGCCAGCAGCCAAGATCGACGGCGGGGGGACTACGAGCAGTACTTC	CASSQDRRRGDYEQYF
TRBV6-5	-	-	TRBJ2-3	TGTGCCAGCACTCCCCCAGGTGCAGATACGCAGTATTTT	CASTPPGADTQYF
TRBV6-5	TRBD2	-	TRBJ2-1	TGTGCCAGCGGCCAAGGACTAGTTAATGAGCAGTTCTTC	CASGQGLVNEQFF
TRBV2	TRBD2	-	TRBJ2-1	TGTGCCAGCAGTCCCCTAGCGGATGAGCAGTTCTTC	CASSPLADEQFF
TRBV29-1	TRBD2	-	TRBJ2-3	TGCAGCGTCTATCGGACTAGGCCAGATACGCAGTATTTT	CSVYRTRPDTQYF
TRBV21-1	-	-	TRBJ2-7	TGTGCCACCAAGACAGGTTACGAGCAGTACTTC	CATKTGYEQYF
TRBV28	TRBD1	-	TRBJ1-1	TGTGCCAGCAGAACAGACAGGGGTGGCACTGAAGCTTTCTTT	CASRTDRGGTEAFF
TRBV2	-	-	TRBJ2-3	TGTGCCAGCTCGAGCTCAGATACGCAGTATTTT	CASSSSDTQYF
TRBV5-1	-	once	TRBJ1-2	TGCGCCAGCAGCTTGCTCACGGTTAACTATGGCTACACCTTC	CASSLLTVNYGYTF
TRBV18	-	-	TRBJ2-5	TGTGCCAGCTCACCACAGGGAGGAGAAGAGACCCAGTACTTC	CASSPQGGEETQYF
TRBV7-9	TRBD2	-	TRBJ2-1	TGTGCCAGCAGCGGAACTAGCGCGAGCTCCTACAATGAGCAGTTCTTC	CASSGTSASSYNEQFF
TRBV5-1	TRBD2	-	TRBJ2-7	TGCGCCAGCAGCTCTAACCTAGCGGGGGGACCCTACGAGCAGTACTTC	CASSSNLAGGPYEQYF
TRBV7-7	-	-	TRBJ2-7	TGTGCCAGCAGCTTACAAGGGGCAGCCGAGCAGTACTTC	CASSLQGAAEQYF
TRBV6-6	-	-	TRBJ2-2	TGTGCCAGCAGTTACTCCACCTTGAGGACCGGGGAGCTGTTTTTT	CASSYSTLRTGELFF
TRBV6-5	TRBD1	-	TRBJ2-7	TGTGCCAGCAGTTACGAGGACAGGAGCTACGAGCAGTACTTC	CASSYEDRSYEQYF
TRBV5-4	-	once	TRBJ2-6	TGTGCCAGCAGCGTTGACAGGTCTGGGGCCAACGGCCTGACTTTC	CASSVDRSGANGLTF
TRBV19	-	-	TRBJ2-6	TGTGCCAGTAGAACGGGACAACTCTCTGGGGCCAACGTCCTGACTTTC	CASRTGQLSGANVLTF
TRBV4-1	TRBD1	-	TRBJ1-4	TGCGCCAGCAGCCAAGATCTGGTAGCAGGGGGCACTAATGAAAAACTGTTTTTT	CASSQDLVAGGTNEKLFF
TRBV5-6	TRBD2	-	TRBJ2-2	TGTGCCAGCAGCTTCCCAGGGACTAGCGGGAGAACCGGGGAGCTGTTTTTT	CASSFPGTSGRTGELFF
TRBV7-3	TRBD1	-	TRBJ2-7	TGTGCCAGCAGCTTGGCCGGGACAGGTGGCTACGAGCAGTACTTC	CASSLAGTGGYEQYF